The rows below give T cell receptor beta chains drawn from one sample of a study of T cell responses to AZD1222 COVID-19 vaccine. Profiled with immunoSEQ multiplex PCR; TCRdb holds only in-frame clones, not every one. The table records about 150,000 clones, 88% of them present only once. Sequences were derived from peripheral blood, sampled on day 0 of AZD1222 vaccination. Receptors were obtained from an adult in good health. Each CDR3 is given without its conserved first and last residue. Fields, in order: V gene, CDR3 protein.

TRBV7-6 ASSLGPGTDTQY
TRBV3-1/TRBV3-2 ASKRGGADTQY
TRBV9 ASSVGQPRSGNTIY
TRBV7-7 ASSLTSGPGYNEQF
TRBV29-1 SAISGFNTGELF
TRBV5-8 ASSLTGGRDEKLF
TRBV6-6 ASSPLLDRRINQPQH
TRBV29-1 SVGGQNYGYT
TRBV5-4 ASSLVGTDTQY
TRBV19 ASSHGQGLLRPQH
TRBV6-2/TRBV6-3 ASSPGQGGRNEQY
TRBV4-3 ASSQLLAGEETQY
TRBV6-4 ASSPGTSGISEQF
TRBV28 ASSGGSKARNEKLF
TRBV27 ASRGLPSPGYT
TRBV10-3 AISESTGRYQPQH
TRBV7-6 ASSLGTGTPKSQH
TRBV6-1 ASSETVRRRDTQY
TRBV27 ASSRTGTTSY
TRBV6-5 ASTRGGEVGYT
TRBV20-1 SAWDAGAF
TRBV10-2 ASSEITAYNEQF
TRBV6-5 ASADRAPNYGYT
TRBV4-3 ASSQDLNRDNEQF